A selection of T cell receptor beta chains follows, all from one sample in a study of response to subunit inactivated influenza vaccine. TCRdb reanalysed the RT-PCR reads using MiXCR and keeps one entry per CDR3 protein. There are about 520,000 distinct CDR3 sequences in the sample; under 8.5% occur only once, and about an eighth lies in the top ten. The input for sequencing was PBMCs from blood, taken less than 30 months after vaccination. These TCRs come from a man aged 50 to 69 who received an inactivated influenza vaccine. The CDR3 runs from the conserved cysteine through the conserved F or W. The D gene is left open where the match is weak. Clone sizes are given selectively: once, few, many, or a class where the clone is expanded.

clone size	V gene	J gene	D gene	CDR3 protein	CDR3 DNA
many	TRBV2	TRBJ2-5	-	CASSGDGEETQYF	TGTGCCAGCAGTGGGGACGGAGAAGAGACCCAGTACTTC
-	TRBV27	TRBJ1-1	-	CASSQFPPSRFF	TGTGCCAGCAGTCAGTTCCCTCCGAGTAGGTTCTTT
few	TRBV7-9	TRBJ2-1	TRBD2	CASSLGGLAGGRGQFF	TGTGCCAGCAGCTTAGGTGGGCTAGCGGGAGGTCGAGGGCAGTTCTTC
few	TRBV7-3	TRBJ2-2	TRBD2	CASSLNGGRSGELFF	TGTGCCAGCAGCTTAAATGGCGGGAGGTCCGGGGAGCTGTTTTTT
many	TRBV7-9	TRBJ2-7	TRBD2	CASSLGTSVSSYEQYF	TGTGCCAGCAGCTTAGGGACTAGCGTCTCATCCTACGAGCAGTACTTC
many	TRBV12-3/TRBV12-4	TRBJ2-7	-	CASSPTGPRLGTGMNF	TGTGCCAGCAGTCCGACCGGCCCCCGACTAGGTACTGGTATGAACTTC
-	TRBV7-8	TRBJ2-3	TRBD2	CASSLVSGSFADTQYF	TGTGCCAGCAGCTTGGTTAGCGGGAGCTTCGCAGATACGCAGTATTTT
many	TRBV29-1	TRBJ1-2	TRBD1	CSVGTGPNYGYTF	TGCAGCGTTGGGACAGGCCCTAACTATGGCTACACCTTC
many	TRBV5-1	TRBJ2-2	-	CASSVGQNTGELFF	TGCGCCAGCAGCGTAGGACAGAACACCGGGGAGCTGTTTTTT
many	TRBV28	TRBJ1-2	TRBD1	CASRRTGANYGYTF	TGTGCCAGCAGGCGAACAGGGGCAAACTATGGCTACACCTTC
few	TRBV4-3	TRBJ2-2	-	CASSQGPENTGELFF	TGCGCCAGCAGCCAAGGTCCGGAGAACACCGGGGAGCTGTTTTTT
few	TRBV6-5	TRBJ1-2	-	CASSSRDPLGYTF	TGTGCCAGCAGTTCCCGGGACCCTCTTGGCTACACCTTC
-	TRBV27	TRBJ1-5	-	CASSLFWGADQPQHF	TGTGCCAGCAGTTTATTCTGGGGGGCCGACCAGCCCCAGCATTTT
few	TRBV20-1	TRBJ2-1	-	CSATPGFNEQFF	TGCAGTGCTACCCCGGGGTTTAATGAGCAGTTCTTC
-	TRBV20-1	TRBJ2-1	TRBD2	CSARALGGVLYNEQFF	TGCAGTGCTAGAGCCCTTGGGGGGGTCCTCTACAATGAGCAGTTCTTC
few	TRBV9	TRBJ2-2	TRBD2	CASSVGRAAGVTGELFF	TGTGCCAGCAGCGTAGGCAGGGCGGCGGGAGTCACCGGGGAGCTGTTTTTT
many	TRBV7-7	TRBJ2-3	-	CASSLGQTLTDTQYF	TGTGCTAGCAGCTTAGGGCAAACTCTCACAGATACGCAGTATTTT
-	TRBV7-3	TRBJ2-1	TRBD2	CASSKTGTSKEQFF	TGTGCCAGCAGCAAAACCGGGACTAGCAAGGAGCAGTTCTTC